Presented here are 18 T cell receptor beta chains from one specimen sequenced in a study of technical replicates of blood from several donors. Sequencing used immunoSEQ multiplex PCR; TCRdb keeps in-frame clones, though not all of them. The sample shows just over 95,000 clones, about 94% of them seen only once. Sequencing used T cells isolated from PBMCs. The receptors come from a human donor in good health.

This clone has just one count. The chain recombines TRBV30 with TRBJ2-7, with D perhaps TRBD2 (6 bases). V lost 0 bases and J lost 0, with 21 bases in between. This CDR3 comprises 18 residues. Germline loops: CDR1 GTSNPN, CDR2 SVGIG (reference sequence). CDR3 sequence reads: CAWSVLAVPSKGSYEQYF. CDR3 coding DNA: TGTGCCTGGAGTGTACTAGCAGTGCCGTCGAAGGGCTCCTACGAGCAGTACTTC.

The genes are TRBV5-6 and TRBJ2-7; D not certain. Germline V gives CDR1 SGHDT, CDR2 YYEEEE. CDR3 length equals 13 residues. V was trimmed by 0 bases and J by 5 bases, leaving 9 bases between them. Here the CDR3 reads CASSLAYPHEQYF. The CDR3 region has the DNA TGTGCCAGCAGCTTGGCCTATCCCCACGAGCAGTACTTC.

V usage is TRBV6-1 and J usage is TRBJ2-3; no definite D call. Germline CDR1 and CDR2: MNHNS and SASEGT. Trimming removed 7 bases at V and 2 bases at J, with 10 bases between. The CDR3 covers 13 residues. CDR3 protein: CASKPAATDTQYF. Here the CDR3 DNA reads TGTGCCAGCAAACCGGCGGCCACAGATACGCAGTATTTT.

This rearrangement joins TRBV19 to TRBJ2-3; 8 bases match TRBD1. Germline loops: CDR1 LNHDA, CDR2 SQIVND (reference sequence). V was pared by 6 bases and J by 0 bases, with 8 bases of the junction left unmatched. The CDR3 spans 16 residues. The CDR3 DNA sequence: TGTGCCAGTAGCACCCAGACAGGGGAAAGCACAGATACGCAGTATTTT. Its translation is CASSTQTGESTDTQYF.

The chain joins TRBV29-1 to TRBJ1-1; TRBD1 matches 9 bases. The V gene's germline CDR1 is SQVTM and CDR2 ANQGSEA. This CDR3 has 13 residues. V dropped 5 bases and J dropped 3; count of bases not matched to a gene: 4. The CDR3 DNA sequence: TGCAGCGTTCTTAGACAGGGGGACACTGAAGCTTTCTTT. Its protein product is CSVLRQGDTEAFF.

The chain has TRBV6-5 and TRBJ1-4, with D hard to call. Germline CDR1 and CDR2: MNHEY and SVGAGI. Deletions cut 0 bases from V and 5 bases from J, with 7 bases between. There are 14 residues in the CDR3. The CDR3 is CASSYSNGNEKLFF. CDR3 in DNA: TGTGCCAGCAGTTACTCTAACGGGAATGAAAAACTGTTTTTT.

Here the CDR3 DNA reads TGCAGCGTTGTAGCCGACTACGAGCAGTACTTC. Its protein is CSVVADYEQYF. The chain carries TRBV29-1 and TRBJ2-7; D is ambiguous. Trimming left V 4 bases short and J 3 bases short, with 7 bases between. CDR3 size: 11 residues. Germline V CDR1 and CDR2: SQVTM, ANQGSEA.

V usage is TRBV2 and J usage is TRBJ2-3; TRBD1 aligns across 7 bases. Germline CDR1 and CDR2: SNHLY and FYNNEI. This CDR3 spans 15 amino acids. V lost 6 bases, J lost 4 bases, and 10 bases stayed unmatched. The chain's CDR3 is CASSSDRVGPDTQYF. For the CDR3, the DNA is TGTGCCAGCAGCTCCGACAGGGTCGGCCCAGATACGCAGTATTTT. The variable domain in full, completed from reference TRBV2 and TRBJ2-3, reads EPEVTQTPSHQVTQMGQEVILRCVPISNHLYFYWYRQILGQKVEFLVSFYNNEISEKSEIFDDQFSVERPDGSNFTLKIRSTKLEDSAMYFCASSSDRVGPDTQYFGPGTRLTVL.

J is TRBJ2-4 and V is TRBV11-2, with 8 bases matching TRBD1. The V and J ends lost 3 bases and 5 bases, in that order; junction bases with no gene match: 0. In germline, CDR1 is SGHAT, CDR2 FQNNGV. This CDR3 is 13 amino acids long. The CDR3 region has the DNA TGTGCCAGCAGCTTGGACAGGGAAAACATTCAGTACTTC. It specifies CASSLDRENIQYF.

The chain employs TRBV4-3 and TRBJ1-5, with unresolved D. CDR3 length: 17 residues. Trimming removed 0 bases at V and 2 bases at J, with 14 bases between. The germline CDR1 and CDR2 sequences are LGHNA and YSLEER. CDR3 bases: TGCGCCAGCAGCCAAGAAGTGACATACTCAGGCAATCAGCCCCAGCATTTT. It specifies CASSQEVTYSGNQPQHF.

The chain has TRBV19 and TRBJ2-1; 8 nucleotides match TRBD2. CDR1 and CDR2 from the germline V gene are LNHDA and SQIVND (reference sequence). J gave up 7 bases and V 3 bases, and 5 bases lay outside the gene matches. The length of the CDR3 is 14 residues. The CDR3 coding sequence is TGTGCCAGTAGTATCACTAGCGGACAAAATGAGCAGTTCTTC. Its translation: CASSITSGQNEQFF.

This chain connects TRBV6-5 to TRBJ1-1, with D maybe TRBD1 (5 bases). CDR1 and CDR2 from the germline V gene are MNHEY and SVGAGI. The germline V and J ends were trimmed by 6 bases and 0 bases, with 5 bases remaining between them. The CDR3 spans 12 residues. CDR3 amino acids: CASRTVNTEAFF. CDR3 nucleotide sequence: TGTGCCAGCAGGACAGTGAACACTGAAGCTTTCTTT.

This clone was detected only once. V and J are TRBV5-1 and TRBJ2-1, with D tentatively TRBD2 (5 bases). In germline, CDR1 is SGHRS, CDR2 YFSETQ. V lost 5 bases and J 1 base, leaving 10 bases between the germline ends. This CDR3 comprises 14 residues. CDR3 coding DNA: TGCGCCAGCAGAGCGGTTGGTTCCTACAATGAGCAGTTCTTC. This sequence encodes CASRAVGSYNEQFF.

The chain links TRBV5-4 to TRBJ2-1; possibly TRBD2 for D (5 bases). The germline gives CDR1 SGHNT, CDR2 YYREEE (reference sequence). This CDR3 has 17 amino acids. V was cut by 1 base and J by 2 bases, with 16 bases left in between. CDR3 coding DNA: TGTGCCAGCAGCTTGTACAATGGGAGAGGTACCTACAATGAGCAGTTCTTC. Its protein product is CASSLYNGRGTYNEQFF.

The J gene is TRBJ2-7, the V gene TRBV7-2, with D possibly TRBD1 on 6 matching bases. V lost 5 bases to trimming and J lost 4 bases, with 15 bases between them. There are 14 residues in the CDR3. CDR1 is SGHTA and CDR2 is FQGNSA in the germline V gene. This chain's CDR3 is CASSTWAGVYEQYF. The CDR3 DNA reads as TGTGCCAGCAGCACCTGGGCAGGGGTATACGAGCAGTACTTC. Looking up the rest from reference TRBV7-2 and TRBJ2-7 gives the full variable domain: GAGVSQSPSNKVTEKGKDVELRCDPISGHTALYWYRQSLGQGLEFLIYFQGNSAPDKSGLPSDRFSAERTGGSVSTLTIQRTQQEDSAVYLCASSTWAGVYEQYFGPGTRLTVT.

The chain is built from TRBV5-8 and TRBJ2-7; D may be TRBD2 (5 bases). The CDR3 is made up of 11 amino acids. Germline V gene data show CDR1 as SGHTS and CDR2 as YDEGEE. The V end was cut by 4 bases, the J end by 4 bases, with 6 bases between. This CDR3 is CASSGEYEQYF. DNA of the CDR3: TGTGCCAGCAGCGGGGAGTACGAGCAGTACTTC.

This chain connects TRBV16 to TRBJ2-1; 7 bases line up with TRBD2. CDR3 size: 19 residues. CDR1 is KGHSY, CDR2 FQNENV, per germline. V was clipped by 1 base and J by 8 bases; unmatched bases: 20. CDR3 sequence (DNA): TGTGCCAGCAGCCAATTGTCCCCAACTAGCGAAGGCATGGGGCATGAGCAGTTCTTC. Translating it yields CASSQLSPTSEGMGHEQFF.

The rearrangement links TRBV15 to TRBJ2-2; tentative D call: TRBD1 (5 bases). This CDR3 is built from 14 residues. V was cut by 8 bases and J by 1 base, with 11 bases left in between. Germline CDR1 is LNHNV and CDR2 is YYDKDF (reference sequence). Here the CDR3 DNA reads TGTGCCACCGGGGCCGGGCGGAACACCGGGGAGCTGTTTTTT. Translation gives CATGAGRNTGELFF.